This T cell receptor (beta chain) was sequenced during a study of T cells in Graves' hyperthyroidism and ophthalmopathy. Findings and caveats of the study: Also found in blood were most expanded thyroid clonotypes above 0.001.

Germline values: CDR1 KGHSH, CDR2 LQKENI. The trim removed 4 bases at V and 2 bases at J, leaving 12 bases unmatched. The CDR3 consists of 17 residues. Amplification targeted TCR beta CDR3 regions from RNA transcripts. HTBI primers were employed in a first-round RT-PCR of the TCR CDR3. TCRdb reprocessed the multiplex PCR reads via MiXCR and lists one record per CDR3 protein. The sample records more than 300,000 distinct CDR3 sequences, approximately 18% being singletons. This clonotype has a count of ten or more. Its target is unknown. The receptor was derived from a woman in her 30s with Graves' hyperthyroidism that later progressed to Graves' ophthalmopathy. The specimen was blood. The rearrangement joins TRBV18 to TRBJ2-3; 7 bases are shared with TRBD2. The CDR3 here is CASSRGRYTPSTDTQYF. DNA of the CDR3: TGTGCCAGCTCACGCGGGAGATATACGCCCTCCACAGATACGCAGTATTTT.